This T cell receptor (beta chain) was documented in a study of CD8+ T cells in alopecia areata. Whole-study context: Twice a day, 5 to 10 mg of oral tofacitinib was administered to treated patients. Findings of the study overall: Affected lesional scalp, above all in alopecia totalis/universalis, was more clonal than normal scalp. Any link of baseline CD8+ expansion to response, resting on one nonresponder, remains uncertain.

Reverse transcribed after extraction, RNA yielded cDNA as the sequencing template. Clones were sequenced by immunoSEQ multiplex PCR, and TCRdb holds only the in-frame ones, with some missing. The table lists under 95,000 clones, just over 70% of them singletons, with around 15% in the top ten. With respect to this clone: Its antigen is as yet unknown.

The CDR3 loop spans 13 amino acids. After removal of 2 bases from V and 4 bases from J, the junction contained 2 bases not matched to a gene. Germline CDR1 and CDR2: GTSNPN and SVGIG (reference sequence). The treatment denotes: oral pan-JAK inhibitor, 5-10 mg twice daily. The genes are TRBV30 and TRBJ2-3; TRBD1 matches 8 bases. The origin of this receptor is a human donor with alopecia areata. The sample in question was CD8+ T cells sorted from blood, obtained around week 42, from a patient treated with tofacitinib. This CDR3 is CAWSQGASDTQYF. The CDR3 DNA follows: TGTGCCTGGAGTCAGGGGGCCTCAGATACGCAGTATTTT.